This T cell receptor (beta chain) was retrieved from a study of blood T cell repertoires in COVID-19. About the research overall: Sites across the United States, Italy and Spain contributed samples from acute and convalescent COVID-19.

V was shortened by 5 bases and J by 0 bases, with 13 bases between the two germline ends. There are 16 residues in the CDR3. Germline V gene sequence: CDR1 SGHAT, CDR2 FQNNGV. This clone has a single count. Patients in Seattle were enrolled during active infection, then followed longitudinally. Original analysis: Using reference gene primer amplification, nucleated cell counts were estimated. The assay was immunoSEQ multiplex PCR, and TCRdb's table has in-frame clones only and misses some. V and J calls and clone size are given by that table; D and trimming were obtained from the DNA. The table has almost 200,000 clones, approximately 86% seen once.

This clonotype originated in a man in his fifties or sixties with COVID-19, enrolled during active disease. Sequencing used peripheral blood. The J gene is TRBJ1-4, the V gene TRBV11-2, with D possibly being TRBD1 (6 bases). The CDR3 DNA is TGTGCCAGCAGCCGGACAGTGGGGGCAACTAATGAAAAACTGTTTTTT. Translation gives CASSRTVGATNEKLFF.